This is a list of T cell receptor beta chains from one sample in a study of graft-versus-host responses after intestinal transplantation. Libraries were prepared by immunoSEQ multiplex PCR; TCRdb keeps only in-frame clonotypes and omits some of them. The sample has about 14,000 clones, approximately 33% seen once. The starting material was alloreactive CD4+ T cells from a mixed lymphocyte reaction culture, obtained before intestinal transplant. The source is a human patient who received an intestinal transplant. Both conserved end residues are part of each CDR3. A D gene is named only where the DNA matches it firmly. The size entry is marked missing in some rows and otherwise reads once, few, many or a size class.

cdr3_length: 14
v_call: TRBV6-5
d_call: TRBD1
clone_size: .
j_call: TRBJ2-1
cdr3_aa: CASRSRDSYNEQFF
cdr3_nt: TGTGCCAGCAGGAGTCGGGACAGCTACAATGAGCAGTTCTTC

cdr3_length: 15
v_call: TRBV18
d_call: TRBD2
clone_size: few
j_call: TRBJ2-5
cdr3_aa: CASSTLAGLLETQYF
cdr3_nt: TGTGCCAGCTCAACCCTAGCGGGACTGTTGGAGACCCAGTACTTC

cdr3_length: 14
v_call: TRBV18
d_call: .
clone_size: .
j_call: TRBJ2-7
cdr3_aa: CASSPQANSYEQYF
cdr3_nt: TGTGCCAGCTCACCGCAGGCGAACTCCTACGAGCAGTACTTC

cdr3_length: 15
v_call: TRBV6-5
d_call: .
clone_size: .
j_call: TRBJ2-6
cdr3_aa: CASRVRGSGANVLTF
cdr3_nt: TGTGCCAGCAGGGTGAGGGGCTCTGGGGCCAACGTCCTGACTTTC

cdr3_length: 20
v_call: TRBV27
d_call: .
clone_size: .
j_call: TRBJ2-1
cdr3_aa: CASIGRGDIAAPGSYNEQFF
cdr3_nt: TGTGCCAGCATAGGACGGGGGGACATAGCGGCCCCGGGGTCCTACAATGAGCAGTTCTTC

cdr3_length: 13
v_call: TRBV6-9
d_call: .
clone_size: few
j_call: TRBJ2-7
cdr3_aa: CASSPLGTGEQYF
cdr3_nt: TGTGCCAGCAGTCCCCTTGGAACGGGCGAGCAGTACTTC

cdr3_length: 13
v_call: TRBV2
d_call: TRBD1
clone_size: .
j_call: TRBJ2-5
cdr3_aa: CASSGDSQETQYF
cdr3_nt: TGTGCCAGCAGTGGGGACAGTCAAGAGACCCAGTACTTC

cdr3_length: 16
v_call: TRBV7-6
d_call: .
clone_size: few
j_call: TRBJ2-1
cdr3_aa: CASSPRASSSYNEQFF
cdr3_nt: TGTGCCAGCAGCCCCAGGGCGTCGAGCTCCTACAATGAGCAGTTCTTC

cdr3_length: 13
v_call: TRBV5-4
d_call: .
clone_size: few
j_call: TRBJ1-2
cdr3_aa: CASSLRNANGYTF
cdr3_nt: TGTGCCAGCAGCTTAAGAAACGCTAATGGCTACACCTTC

cdr3_length: 16
v_call: TRBV6-6
d_call: .
clone_size: few
j_call: TRBJ1-1
cdr3_aa: CASSFSPRLGGTEAFF
cdr3_nt: TGTGCCAGCAGTTTTTCCCCACGACTAGGGGGCACTGAAGCTTTCTTT

cdr3_length: 14
v_call: TRBV11-1
d_call: TRBD2
clone_size: .
j_call: TRBJ2-1
cdr3_aa: CASSKAGGPDEQFF
cdr3_nt: TGTGCCAGCAGCAAAGCGGGAGGGCCCGATGAGCAGTTCTTC

cdr3_length: 14
v_call: TRBV7-2
d_call: .
clone_size: .
j_call: TRBJ2-5
cdr3_aa: CASSLAGTKETQYF
cdr3_nt: TGTGCCAGCAGCTTAGCCGGGACCAAAGAGACCCAGTACTTC

cdr3_length: 15
v_call: TRBV5-8
d_call: .
clone_size: .
j_call: TRBJ2-7
cdr3_aa: CASSHGGLAAYEQYF
cdr3_nt: TGTGCCAGCAGCCACGGGGGGCTAGCGGCCTACGAGCAGTACTTC

cdr3_length: 18
v_call: TRBV5-1
d_call: TRBD2
clone_size: .
j_call: TRBJ2-3
cdr3_aa: CASSSRPGVAGESDTQYF
cdr3_nt: TGCGCCAGCAGCTCCCGACCGGGGGTAGCGGGAGAGTCAGATACGCAGTATTTT

cdr3_length: 15
v_call: TRBV5-1
d_call: .
clone_size: .
j_call: TRBJ2-3
cdr3_aa: CASIRDGVSTDTQYF
cdr3_nt: TGCGCCAGCATCCGGGACGGAGTAAGCACAGATACGCAGTATTTT

cdr3_length: 15
v_call: TRBV28
d_call: .
clone_size: .
j_call: TRBJ1-4
cdr3_aa: CASHEWGGNNEKLFF
cdr3_nt: TGTGCCAGCCACGAGTGGGGGGGAAACAATGAAAAACTGTTTTTT

cdr3_length: 16
v_call: TRBV28
d_call: .
clone_size: .
j_call: TRBJ1-2
cdr3_aa: CASSLSYSTGSYGYTF
cdr3_nt: TGTGCCAGCAGTTTATCTTACTCGACCGGCAGCTATGGCTACACCTTC

cdr3_length: 10
v_call: TRBV20-1
d_call: .
clone_size: few
j_call: TRBJ2-1
cdr3_aa: CSARSNEQFF
cdr3_nt: TGCAGTGCTCGGAGCAATGAGCAGTTCTTC

cdr3_length: 13
v_call: TRBV14
d_call: TRBD2
clone_size: .
j_call: TRBJ2-7
cdr3_aa: CASSRPSGGGQYF
cdr3_nt: TGTGCCAGCAGCCGCCCCTCTGGCGGGGGGCAGTACTTC

cdr3_length: 15
v_call: TRBV11-3
d_call: TRBD1
clone_size: .
j_call: TRBJ2-7
cdr3_aa: CASSSRTGGIYEQYF
cdr3_nt: TGTGCCAGCAGCTCTCGGACAGGGGGCATCTACGAGCAGTACTTC

cdr3_length: 14
v_call: TRBV27
d_call: .
clone_size: medium-sized
j_call: TRBJ1-3
cdr3_aa: CASSLRGAGNTIYF
cdr3_nt: TGTGCCAGCAGTTTGAGGGGGGCTGGAAACACCATATATTTT

cdr3_length: 15
v_call: TRBV21-1
d_call: .
clone_size: medium-sized
j_call: TRBJ2-7
cdr3_aa: CASKGWQEGSYEQYF
cdr3_nt: TGTGCCAGCAAAGGGTGGCAGGAGGGGTCCTACGAGCAGTACTTC

cdr3_length: 14
v_call: TRBV7-9
d_call: .
clone_size: .
j_call: TRBJ1-4
cdr3_aa: CASSTGTMVEKLFF
cdr3_nt: TGTGCCAGCAGCACAGGGACGATGGTTGAAAAACTGTTTTTT

cdr3_length: 15
v_call: TRBV10-2
d_call: .
clone_size: medium-sized
j_call: TRBJ1-5
cdr3_aa: CASSDRVLSNQPQHF
cdr3_nt: TGCGCCAGCAGTGACAGGGTTTTAAGCAATCAGCCCCAGCATTTT

cdr3_length: 14
v_call: TRBV27
d_call: TRBD1
clone_size: .
j_call: TRBJ1-1
cdr3_aa: CASSWTGGSAEAFF
cdr3_nt: TGTGCCAGCAGTTGGACAGGGGGCAGCGCTGAAGCTTTCTTT

cdr3_length: 15
v_call: TRBV6-5
d_call: TRBD2
clone_size: .
j_call: TRBJ2-7
cdr3_aa: CASSSQAGGPYEQYF
cdr3_nt: TGTGCCAGCAGTTCCCAGGCGGGAGGCCCCTACGAGCAGTACTTC

cdr3_length: 14
v_call: TRBV11-2
d_call: .
clone_size: .
j_call: TRBJ2-2
cdr3_aa: CASSLDRWRRELFF
cdr3_nt: TGTGCCAGCAGCTTAGATCGATGGCGGCGGGAGCTGTTTTTT

cdr3_length: 15
v_call: TRBV7-3
d_call: .
clone_size: .
j_call: TRBJ2-2
cdr3_aa: CASSSLDRFTGELFF
cdr3_nt: TGTGCCAGCAGCTCACTAGACAGATTCACCGGGGAGCTGTTTTTT

cdr3_length: 13
v_call: TRBV18
d_call: .
clone_size: medium-sized
j_call: TRBJ1-6
cdr3_aa: CASSLGTSSPLHF
cdr3_nt: TGTGCCAGCTCACTAGGGACATCGTCACCCCTCCACTTT

cdr3_length: 13
v_call: TRBV9
d_call: .
clone_size: few
j_call: TRBJ1-2
cdr3_aa: CASSPGTPYGYTF
cdr3_nt: TGTGCCAGCAGCCCAGGGACTCCATATGGCTACACCTTC

cdr3_length: 15
v_call: TRBV7-7
d_call: TRBD2
clone_size: .
j_call: TRBJ2-1
cdr3_aa: CASSLAPGGSNEQFF
cdr3_nt: TGTGCCAGCAGCTTAGCCCCGGGAGGTAGCAATGAGCAGTTCTTC

cdr3_length: 16
v_call: TRBV2
d_call: TRBD2
clone_size: few
j_call: TRBJ2-3
cdr3_aa: CASRHGLAGGEDTQYF
cdr3_nt: TGTGCCAGCAGGCACGGACTAGCGGGAGGGGAAGATACGCAGTATTTT

cdr3_length: 15
v_call: TRBV5-1
d_call: .
clone_size: few
j_call: TRBJ2-2
cdr3_aa: CASRSSGYNTGELFF
cdr3_nt: TGCGCCAGCCGATCGTCCGGATATAACACCGGGGAGCTGTTTTTT

cdr3_length: 15
v_call: TRBV6-5
d_call: .
clone_size: few
j_call: TRBJ2-2
cdr3_aa: CASYKGHSNTGELFF
cdr3_nt: TGTGCCAGTTACAAGGGACACTCAAACACCGGGGAGCTGTTTTTT

cdr3_length: 15
v_call: TRBV5-1
d_call: .
clone_size: few
j_call: TRBJ2-2
cdr3_aa: CASSKIGRNTGELFF
cdr3_nt: TGCGCCAGCAGCAAAATAGGACGGAACACCGGGGAGCTGTTTTTT

cdr3_length: 11
v_call: TRBV10-3
d_call: .
clone_size: medium-sized
j_call: TRBJ1-1
cdr3_aa: CATSLNTEAFF
cdr3_nt: TGTGCCACTTCCCTGAACACTGAAGCTTTCTTT

cdr3_length: 16
v_call: TRBV7-2
d_call: .
clone_size: .
j_call: TRBJ2-6
cdr3_aa: CASSYRASSGANVLTF
cdr3_nt: TGTGCCAGCAGCTACAGGGCGAGCTCTGGGGCCAACGTCCTGACTTTC

cdr3_length: 17
v_call: TRBV18
d_call: .
clone_size: .
j_call: TRBJ2-6
cdr3_aa: CASSPFQVSSGANVLTF
cdr3_nt: TGTGCCAGCTCACCATTCCAGGTTAGCTCTGGGGCCAACGTCCTGACTTTC

cdr3_length: 16
v_call: TRBV14
d_call: TRBD2
clone_size: few
j_call: TRBJ2-7
cdr3_aa: CASSQEWASGAYEQYF
cdr3_nt: TGTGCCAGCAGCCAAGAATGGGCTAGCGGAGCCTACGAGCAGTACTTC

cdr3_length: 13
v_call: TRBV15
d_call: .
clone_size: .
j_call: TRBJ2-1
cdr3_aa: CAIPGFSYNEQFF
cdr3_nt: TGTGCCATACCAGGGTTCTCCTACAATGAGCAGTTCTTC

cdr3_length: 15
v_call: TRBV19
d_call: .
clone_size: few
j_call: TRBJ1-1
cdr3_aa: CASTPGTVKVTEAFF
cdr3_nt: TGTGCCAGTACCCCCGGTACGGTGAAGGTCACTGAAGCTTTCTTT

cdr3_length: 14
v_call: TRBV7-2
d_call: .
clone_size: few
j_call: TRBJ1-2
cdr3_aa: CASSLGPGSYGYTF
cdr3_nt: TGTGCCAGCAGCCTAGGGCCAGGCAGCTATGGCTACACCTTC

cdr3_length: 14
v_call: TRBV18
d_call: TRBD1
clone_size: .
j_call: TRBJ1-3
cdr3_aa: CASSPTGVGNTIYF
cdr3_nt: TGTGCCAGCTCACCTACAGGGGTCGGAAACACCATATATTTT

cdr3_length: 15
v_call: TRBV5-6
d_call: .
clone_size: medium-sized
j_call: TRBJ1-3
cdr3_aa: CASSLALQTGNTIYF
cdr3_nt: TGTGCCAGCAGCTTGGCCCTACAGACTGGAAACACCATATATTTT

cdr3_length: 12
v_call: TRBV30
d_call: .
clone_size: few
j_call: TRBJ2-2
cdr3_aa: CAWSVTTGELFF
cdr3_nt: TGTGCCTGGAGTGTAACCACCGGGGAGCTGTTTTTT

cdr3_length: 13
v_call: TRBV7-8
d_call: .
clone_size: .
j_call: TRBJ2-3
cdr3_aa: CASSSLLGNTQYF
cdr3_nt: TGTGCCAGCAGCTCCTTACTGGGGAATACGCAGTATTTT

cdr3_length: 16
v_call: TRBV5-1
d_call: TRBD2
clone_size: .
j_call: TRBJ2-1
cdr3_aa: CASSSLLAGPYNEQFF
cdr3_nt: TGCGCCAGCAGTTCGCTTTTAGCGGGACCTTACAATGAGCAGTTCTTC

cdr3_length: 15
v_call: TRBV6-5
d_call: .
clone_size: .
j_call: TRBJ2-1
cdr3_aa: CASSYRRRPSYEQFF
cdr3_nt: TGTGCCAGCAGTTACCGTCGGAGACCGAGCTATGAGCAGTTCTTC

cdr3_length: 14
v_call: TRBV6-1
d_call: .
clone_size: .
j_call: TRBJ2-2
cdr3_aa: CASSDTTRARELFF
cdr3_nt: TGTGCCAGCAGTGACACTACTAGGGCCAGGGAGCTGTTTTTT

cdr3_length: 13
v_call: TRBV7-9
d_call: .
clone_size: .
j_call: TRBJ2-7
cdr3_aa: CASSQSWIDEQYF
cdr3_nt: TGTGCCAGCAGCCAAAGCTGGATCGACGAGCAGTACTTC

cdr3_length: 15
v_call: TRBV2
d_call: TRBD1
clone_size: few
j_call: TRBJ2-5
cdr3_aa: CASSLQGAGRETQYF
cdr3_nt: TGTGCCAGCAGCCTACAGGGGGCCGGGAGGGAGACCCAGTACTTC

cdr3_length: 17
v_call: TRBV5-8
d_call: TRBD2
clone_size: .
j_call: TRBJ2-7
cdr3_aa: CASKLGLAGGPSYEQYF
cdr3_nt: TGTGCCAGCAAACTGGGACTAGCGGGAGGGCCCTCCTACGAGCAGTACTTC

cdr3_length: 12
v_call: TRBV25-1
d_call: .
clone_size: .
j_call: TRBJ1-2
cdr3_aa: CASSGPNYGYTF
cdr3_nt: TGTGCCAGCAGCGGACCTAACTATGGCTACACCTTC

cdr3_length: 15
v_call: TRBV19
d_call: TRBD2
clone_size: few
j_call: TRBJ2-1
cdr3_aa: CASSRGGSSYNEQFF
cdr3_nt: TGTGCCAGTAGTAGGGGGGGGAGCTCCTACAATGAGCAGTTCTTC

cdr3_length: 14
v_call: TRBV5-1
d_call: .
clone_size: .
j_call: TRBJ2-1
cdr3_aa: CASSLLGAGSEQFF
cdr3_nt: TGCGCCAGCAGCTTGTTGGGGGCTGGTAGTGAGCAGTTCTTC

cdr3_length: 15
v_call: TRBV18
d_call: .
clone_size: .
j_call: TRBJ1-4
cdr3_aa: CASSPQASTNEKLFF
cdr3_nt: TGTGCCAGCTCACCACAGGCCTCAACTAATGAAAAACTGTTTTTT

cdr3_length: 14
v_call: TRBV6-5
d_call: .
clone_size: .
j_call: TRBJ2-7
cdr3_aa: CASSVDLARGEQYF
cdr3_nt: TGTGCCAGCAGTGTAGACCTGGCCCGGGGCGAGCAGTACTTC

cdr3_length: 16
v_call: TRBV5-8
d_call: .
clone_size: few
j_call: TRBJ1-5
cdr3_aa: CASSLATFYSNQPQHF
cdr3_nt: TGTGCCAGCAGCTTGGCGACATTCTATAGCAATCAGCCCCAGCATTTT

cdr3_length: 13
v_call: TRBV6-7
d_call: .
clone_size: .
j_call: TRBJ1-2
cdr3_aa: CASSEQNNYGYTF
cdr3_nt: TGTGCCAGCAGTGAGCAGAATAACTATGGCTACACCTTC

cdr3_length: 18
v_call: TRBV5-1
d_call: .
clone_size: few
j_call: TRBJ2-6
cdr3_aa: CASSLNGRGSLGANVLTF
cdr3_nt: TGCGCCAGCAGCTTGAATGGCAGGGGCTCATTGGGGGCCAACGTCCTGACTTTC